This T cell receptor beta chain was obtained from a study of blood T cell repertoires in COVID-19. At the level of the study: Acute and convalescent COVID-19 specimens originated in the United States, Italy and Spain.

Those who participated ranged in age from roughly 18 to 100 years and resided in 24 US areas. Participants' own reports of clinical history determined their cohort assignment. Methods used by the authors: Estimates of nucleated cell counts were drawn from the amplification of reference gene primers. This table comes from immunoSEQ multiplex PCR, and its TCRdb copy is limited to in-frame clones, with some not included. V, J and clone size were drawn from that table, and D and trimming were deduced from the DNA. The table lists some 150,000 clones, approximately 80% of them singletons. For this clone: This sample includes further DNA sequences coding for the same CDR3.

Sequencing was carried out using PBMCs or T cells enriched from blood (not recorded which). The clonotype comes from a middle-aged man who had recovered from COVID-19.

CDR3 residues: CASRAGGQPQHF. CDR3 DNA sequence: TGTGCCAGCAGGGCAGGGGGACAGCCCCAGCATTTT. This chain joins TRBV27 and TRBJ1-5, with 7 bases lining up with TRBD1. This CDR3 is 12 amino acids long. Looked up from germline, CDR1 is MNHEY and CDR2 is SMNVEV (reference sequence). After removal of 6 bases from V and 7 bases from J, the junction contained 3 bases not matched to a gene.